This TCR beta chain was captured in a study of cytomegalovirus exposure and HLA in healthy donors. Study findings and constraints: Presence/absence analyses supposed approximately even sequencing depth among donors. As a later analysis revealed, the rate of TCR association differed by HLA locus, with DRB1 most and HLA-C fewest.

V gave up 5 bases and J gave up 5 bases; unmatched junction bases: 6. Germline V gene sequence: CDR1 LNHDA, CDR2 SQIVND (reference sequence). There are 15 residues in the CDR3. PCR used 60 Vbeta primers and 13 Jbeta primers. The method was immunoSEQ multiplex PCR; TCRdb's version includes in-frame clones alone and lacks a portion of them. This table has fewer than 75,000 clones, 75% appearing once. On this clone: What it binds is not known.

The chain employs TRBV19 and TRBJ2-5; 12 positions match TRBD2. Sequences were obtained from PBMCs. The sequence came from a man in his 70s in good health and CMV-seronegative. The DNA for the CDR3 is TGTGCCAGTAGTTTGCTAGCGGGGGGGCCGGAGACCCAGTACTTC. Translation gives CASSLLAGGPETQYF.